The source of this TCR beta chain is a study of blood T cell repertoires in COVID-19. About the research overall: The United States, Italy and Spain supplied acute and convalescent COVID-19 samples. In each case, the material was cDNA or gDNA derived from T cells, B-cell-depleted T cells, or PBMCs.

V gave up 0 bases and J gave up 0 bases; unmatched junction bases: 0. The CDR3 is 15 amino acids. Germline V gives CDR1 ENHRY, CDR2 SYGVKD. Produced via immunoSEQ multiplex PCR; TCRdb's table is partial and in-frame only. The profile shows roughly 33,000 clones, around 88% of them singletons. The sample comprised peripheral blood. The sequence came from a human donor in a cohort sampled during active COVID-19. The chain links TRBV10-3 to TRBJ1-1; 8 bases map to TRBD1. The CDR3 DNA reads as TGTGCCATCAGTGAGTCGACAGGGGTGAACACTGAAGCTTTCTTT. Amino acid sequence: CAISESTGVNTEAFF.